One sample yielded the 21 T cell receptor beta chains listed below, sequenced in a study of T cells after yellow fever vaccination. TCRdb processed the 5' RACE reads anew with MiXCR; each CDR3 protein has one entry. The sample contains hundreds of thousands of distinct CDR3 sequences, approximately 13% of which appear only once. Sequencing was performed on PBMCs, taken on the day of the yellow fever booster vaccination. The receptors were gathered from a man in his thirties or forties who received the YFV17D yellow fever vaccine.

J is TRBJ2-1 and V is TRBV5-5; 8 bases are shared with TRBD2. Trimming at V came to 5 bases and at J to 8 bases, leaving 12 bases not matched to a gene. The CDR3 totals 15 residues. Germline values: CDR1 SGHKS, CDR2 YYEKEE (reference sequence). The CDR3 nucleotides read TGTGCCAGCAGTCATTTGGGACTAGGGTTCTATGAGCAGTTCTTC. Protein product: CASSHLGLGFYEQFF. The full variable domain, in which reference TRBV5-5 and TRBJ2-1 provide the parts outside the CDR3, is DAGVTQSPTHLIKTRGQQVTLRCSPISGHKSVSWYQQVLGQGPQFIFQYYEKEERGRGNFPDRFSARQFPNYSSELNVNALLLGDSALYLCASSHLGLGFYEQFFGPGTRLTVL.

This clonotype was seen only a few times. CDR3 sequence: CASSPGQGISYEQYF. CDR3 DNA: TGTGCCAGCAGTCCAGGACAGGGGATCTCCTACGAGCAGTACTTC. This chain links TRBV6-1 with TRBJ2-7, with 9 positions matching TRBD1. This CDR3 spans 15 amino acids. Trimming cost V 5 bases and J 0 bases; bases outside gene matches: 5. The germline V gene has CDR1 MNHNS and CDR2 SASEGT.

The rearrangement links TRBV7-9 to TRBJ2-3, with 8 bases lining up with TRBD2. The CDR3 spans 15 residues. The V segment lost 3 bases and the J segment 2 bases; nucleotides outside the gene matches: 4. CDR1 SEHNR and CDR2 FQNEAQ come from the germline V gene (reference sequence). The CDR3 reads CASSFVAGYTDTQYF. CDR3 bases: TGTGCCAGCAGCTTCGTAGCGGGATACACAGATACGCAGTATTTT.

The J gene is TRBJ2-3, the V gene TRBV4-1; TRBD2 matches at 11 bases. V lost 4 bases, J lost 0 bases, and 3 bases stayed unmatched. The germline V gene encodes CDR1 MGHRA and CDR2 YSYEKL. This CDR3 contains 16 residues. The CDR3 DNA reads TGCGCCAGCAGCCGATGGACTAGCGGGAGCACAGATACGCAGTATTTT. Its translation is CASSRWTSGSTDTQYF.

The chain has TRBV4-2 and TRBJ2-1; 9 bases match TRBD2. This CDR3 contains 16 residues. With 0 bases clipped from V and 6 bases from J, the junction kept 6 bases outside the gene matches. From germline, CDR1 is LGHNA and CDR2 YNFKEQ. The DNA for the CDR3 is TGTGCCAGCAGCCAAGATCATAGCGGGAGTTTCAATGAGCAGTTCTTC. Amino acid sequence: CASSQDHSGSFNEQFF.

The J gene is TRBJ2-7, the V gene TRBV27; 7 bases are shared with TRBD2. Germline trimming cut 6 bases from V and 6 bases from J; bases unmatched to any gene: 11. From germline, CDR1 is MNHEY and CDR2 SMNVEV (reference sequence). The CDR3 sequence is 14 residues long. The CDR3 sequence is CASSLLAFDSEQYF. The CDR3 coding sequence is TGTGCCAGCAGCCTACTAGCGTTCGATTCCGAGCAGTACTTC.

The rearrangement links TRBV28 to TRBJ1-4; the match to TRBD1 covers 10 bases. CDR1 and CDR2 from the germline V gene are MDHEN and SYDVKM. The trim removed 3 bases at V and 8 bases at J, leaving 6 bases unmatched. The CDR3 is 15 residues long. CDR3 loop: CASSLPTGGAEKLFF. CDR3 nucleotide sequence: TGTGCCAGCAGTTTGCCGACAGGGGGCGCGGAAAAACTGTTTTTT.

The gene calls are TRBV30 and TRBJ2-1, with D possibly TRBD2 on 6 matching bases. The length of the CDR3 is 13 residues. Per germline, CDR1 GTSNPN and CDR2 SVGIG (reference sequence). V lost 2 bases and J lost 9, with 14 bases in between. CDR3 in DNA: TGTGCCTGGAGTCCGCCGGGACTTTTTGAGCAGTTCTTC. It specifies CAWSPPGLFEQFF.

The genes are TRBV20-1 and TRBJ2-4; 10 positions match TRBD1. Trimming removed 5 bases from V and 5 bases from J; junction bases left unmatched: 3. The CDR3 covers 13 residues. Germline CDR1 and CDR2: DFQATT and SNEGSKA (reference sequence). The CDR3 spells CSASGTGENIQYF. The CDR3 DNA is TGCAGTGCTTCCGGGACAGGGGAAAACATTCAGTACTTC.

This clonotype was picked up a small number of times. V and J are TRBV7-2 and TRBJ2-2; D not certain. Germline V gene lookup returns CDR1 SGHTA and CDR2 FQGNSA. The CDR3 runs to 12 residues. Trimming pared 8 bases from V and 6 bases from J, leaving 10 bases between. CDR3 DNA sequence: TGTGCCAGCCCCAGACGGGCCGGGGAGCTGTTTTTT. Amino acid sequence: CASPRRAGELFF.

This clonotype has only a few counts. The chain links TRBV4-3 to TRBJ2-4, with D uncertain. Trimming left V 0 bases short and J 0 bases short, with 12 bases between. CDR3 length: 17 amino acids. CDR1 is LGHNA, CDR2 YSLEER, per germline. The DNA for the CDR3 is TGCGCCAGCAGCCAAGAGGTTGGCAGACTAGCCAAAAACATTCAGTACTTC. Protein: CASSQEVGRLAKNIQYF.

This clonotype came up many times. The V gene is TRBV10-3, the J gene TRBJ2-7; the match to TRBD2 covers 8 bases. CDR1 is ENHRY and CDR2 is SYGVKD in the germline V gene. The V segment lost 0 bases and the J segment 6 bases; nucleotides outside the gene matches: 7. There are 15 residues in the CDR3. The CDR3 here is CAISESKVAGSEQYF. For the CDR3, the DNA is TGTGCCATCAGTGAGTCGAAGGTAGCGGGAAGCGAGCAGTACTTC.

This clonotype was seen a single time. V usage is TRBV13 and J usage is TRBJ2-3; 8 bases are shared with TRBD2. The V segment lost 5 bases and the J segment 1 base; nucleotides outside the gene matches: 8. CDR1 and CDR2 from the germline V gene are PRHDT and FYEKMQ (reference sequence). The CDR3 runs to 16 residues. The CDR3 loop is CASSEKLAGRTDTQYF. The CDR3 DNA is TGTGCCAGCAGCGAAAAATTAGCGGGACGCACAGATACGCAGTATTTT.

The J gene is TRBJ2-5, the V gene TRBV7-9; possible D gene TRBD1, 5 bases. The V end lost 6 bases, the J end lost 7 bases, and 12 bases lay between the germline ends. Germline loops: CDR1 SEHNR, CDR2 FQNEAQ (reference sequence). This CDR3 is built from 12 residues. The CDR3 is CASSLQEGTQYF. For the CDR3, the DNA is TGTGCCAGCAGTCTACAGGAAGGGACCCAGTACTTC.

The CDR3 bases are TGCACCCCCATCAGAGGGGAGGAACCCTACGAGCAGTACTTC. It encodes CTPIRGEEPYEQYF. The rearrangement links TRBV20-1 to TRBJ2-7; D perhaps matches TRBD2 (6 bases). Germline V gene sequence: CDR1 DFQATT, CDR2 SNEGSKA (reference sequence). The length of the CDR3 is 14 residues.

The V and J genes are TRBV4-3 and TRBJ2-1, with a tentative D call TRBD2 (5 bases). The CDR3 is 16 amino acids. Trimming took off 4 bases at V and 7 bases at J, with 20 bases between the two ends. Germline V CDR1 and CDR2: LGHNA, YSLEER. CDR3 region: CASSRLGVQKGNEQFF. CDR3 nucleotides: TGCGCCAGCAGCCGGCTCGGGGTACAGAAGGGTAATGAGCAGTTCTTC.

This clonotype was seen a handful of times. The chain joins TRBV7-2 to TRBJ2-1; D not resolved. Trimming took off 4 bases at V and 2 bases at J, with 15 bases between the two ends. This CDR3 is 16 amino acids long. Germline V gene sequence: CDR1 SGHTA, CDR2 FQGNSA. The CDR3 DNA sequence: TGTGCCAGCAGCTCTACTTCCAACCAACCCTACAATGAGCAGTTCTTC. Residues: CASSSTSNQPYNEQFF.

This clonotype showed up many times. The chain has TRBV29-1 and TRBJ2-3, with TRBD1 matching 7 bases. CDR1 and CDR2 from the germline V gene are SQVTM and ANQGSEA. The CDR3 sequence is 14 residues long. V lost 5 bases, J lost 1 base, and 6 bases stayed unmatched. As DNA, the CDR3 is TGCAGCGTTCAAATCGGGACAGGCACAGATACGCAGTATTTT. Amino acids: CSVQIGTGTDTQYF.

The genes are TRBV7-8 and TRBJ2-7, with D hard to call. The ends were cut back, 4 bases at V and 2 bases at J, with 15 bases in the middle. The CDR3 sequence is 15 residues long. Per germline, CDR1 SGHVS and CDR2 FQNEAQ. DNA of the CDR3: TGTGCCAGCAGCTCCGGCCGTGTTATAACCTACGAGCAGTACTTC. Encoded protein: CASSSGRVITYEQYF.

The rearrangement joins TRBV7-9 to TRBJ2-1, with D unresolved. The CDR3 is 12 amino acids. V was shortened by 2 bases and J by 9 bases, with 8 bases between the two germline ends. Germline V CDR1 and CDR2: SEHNR, FQNEAQ (reference sequence). The CDR3: CASSLITAEQFF. The CDR3, as DNA: TGTGCCAGCAGCTTAATCACGGCTGAGCAGTTCTTC.

This rearrangement joins TRBV28 to TRBJ2-1; no reliable D call. The CDR3 length is 14 residues. In germline, CDR1 is MDHEN, CDR2 SYDVKM. V was cut by 6 bases and J by 4 bases, with 13 bases left in between. CDR3 DNA sequence: TGTGCCAGCAGCATGATCGCTCTTTACAATGAGCAGTTCTTC. It codes for CASSMIALYNEQFF. Full variable domain (rest looked up from reference TRBV28 and TRBJ2-1): DVKVTQSSRYLVKRTGEKVFLECVQDMDHENMFWYRQDPGLGLRLIYFSYDVKMKEKGDIPEGYSVSREKKERFSLILESASTNQTSMYLCASSMIALYNEQFFGPGTRLTVL.